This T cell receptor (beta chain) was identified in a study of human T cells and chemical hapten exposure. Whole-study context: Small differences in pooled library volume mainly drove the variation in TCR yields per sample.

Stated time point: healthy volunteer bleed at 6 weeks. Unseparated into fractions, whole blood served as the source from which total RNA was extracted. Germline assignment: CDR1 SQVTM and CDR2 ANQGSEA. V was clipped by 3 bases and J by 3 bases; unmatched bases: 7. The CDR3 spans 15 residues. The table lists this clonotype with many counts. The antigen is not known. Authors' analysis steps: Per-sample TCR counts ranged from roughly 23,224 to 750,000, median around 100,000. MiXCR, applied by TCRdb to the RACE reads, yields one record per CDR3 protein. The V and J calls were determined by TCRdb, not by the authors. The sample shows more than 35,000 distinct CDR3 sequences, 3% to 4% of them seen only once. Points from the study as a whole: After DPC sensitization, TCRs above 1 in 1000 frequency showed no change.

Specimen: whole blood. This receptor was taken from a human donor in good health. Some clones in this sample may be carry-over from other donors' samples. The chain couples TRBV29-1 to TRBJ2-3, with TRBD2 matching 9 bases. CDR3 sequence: CSVDGTSGSTDTQYF. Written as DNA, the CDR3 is TGCAGCGTTGACGGCACTAGCGGGTCAACAGATACGCAGTATTTT.